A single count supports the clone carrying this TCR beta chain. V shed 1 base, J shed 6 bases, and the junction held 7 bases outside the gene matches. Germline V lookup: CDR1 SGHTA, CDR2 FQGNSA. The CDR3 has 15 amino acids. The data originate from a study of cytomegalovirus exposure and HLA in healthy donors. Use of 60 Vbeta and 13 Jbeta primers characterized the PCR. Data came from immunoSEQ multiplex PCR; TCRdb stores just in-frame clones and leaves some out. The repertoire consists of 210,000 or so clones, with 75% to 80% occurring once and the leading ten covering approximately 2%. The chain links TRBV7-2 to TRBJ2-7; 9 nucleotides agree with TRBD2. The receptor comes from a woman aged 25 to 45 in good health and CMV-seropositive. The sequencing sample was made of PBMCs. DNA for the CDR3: TGTGCCAGCAGCTTAGTGCCATATAGCGGGAGCGAGCAGTACTTC. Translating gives CASSLVPYSGSEQYF.